These T cell receptor beta chains were read from a single sample in a study of T cell responses to AZD1222 COVID-19 vaccine. Profiled with immunoSEQ multiplex PCR; TCRdb holds only in-frame clones, not every one. The sample contains approximately 150,000 clones, over 75% of which appear only once. The sequences come from peripheral blood, collected 28 days after the second AZD1222 dose. These receptors came from an adult who received the AZD1222 COVID-19 vaccine. The CDR3 runs from the conserved cysteine through the conserved F or W. The D gene is left open where the match is weak. Only some rows state a clone size, as once, few, many or a class for expanded clones.

cdr3_aa cdr3_nt j_call d_call cdr3_length clone_size v_call
CASSEATLYTF TGTGCCAGCAGTGAAGCGACCTTATATACCTTC TRBJ1-2 NA 11 NA TRBV6-1
CASSLIGLRGTNTGELFF TGTGCCAGCAGCTTGATAGGTCTGCGGGGGACGAACACCGGGGAGCTGTTTTTT TRBJ2-2 TRBD2 18 NA TRBV5-5
CASSRAGPYEQYF TGTGCCAGCAGCCGGGCAGGACCCTACGAGCAGTACTTC TRBJ2-7 NA 13 NA TRBV14
CASSAGRNTEAFF TGTGCCAGCTCAGCAGGACGGAACACTGAAGCTTTCTTT TRBJ1-1 NA 13 NA TRBV18
CAWSVSREQYF TGTGCCTGGAGTGTTAGTCGCGAGCAGTACTTC TRBJ2-7 NA 11 NA TRBV30
CASSQDGSGSGTSYEQYF TGTGCCAGCAGCCAAGATGGGTCAGGTAGCGGAACCTCCTACGAGCAGTACTTC TRBJ2-7 NA 18 NA TRBV4-2
CASQDSPDGGHNEQFF TGTGCCAGCCAAGACTCTCCTGACGGGGGCCACAATGAGCAGTTCTTC TRBJ2-1 NA 16 NA TRBV6-4
CASSVPGLAGAETQYF TGTGCCAGCAGCGTACCGGGACTAGCGGGAGCAGAGACCCAGTACTTC TRBJ2-5 TRBD2 16 NA TRBV7-2
CASSLVPAPSRDIQYF TGTGCCAGCAGCTTGGTACCAGCGCCGAGTAGGGACATTCAGTACTTC TRBJ2-4 NA 16 NA TRBV5-5
CAWSLLAGVGNEQFF TGTGCCTGGAGTTTACTAGCGGGAGTTGGGAATGAGCAGTTCTTC TRBJ2-1 TRBD2 15 NA TRBV30
CASTPRGLGYGYTF TGTGCCAGTACCCCCAGGGGGCTCGGCTATGGCTACACCTTC TRBJ1-2 TRBD1 14 NA TRBV19
CASSLGVRGGETQYF TGTGCCAGCAGCTTGGGTGTGCGCGGAGGGGAGACCCAGTACTTC TRBJ2-5 NA 15 NA TRBV5-6
CASSPRVAGGLQETQYF TGTGCCAGCAGCCCTCGGGTAGCGGGAGGCCTCCAAGAGACCCAGTACTTC TRBJ2-5 TRBD2 17 NA TRBV7-9
CASSLERTYNEQFF TGTGCCAGCAGCTTAGAGCGGACTTACAATGAGCAGTTCTTC TRBJ2-1 NA 14 NA TRBV11-2
CASSAAIVMNTEAFF TGTGCCAGCAGCGCCGCCATCGTGATGAACACTGAAGCTTTCTTT TRBJ1-1 NA 15 NA TRBV3-1/TRBV3-2
CATSRDLQGGQPQHF TGTGCCACCAGCAGAGATCTACAGGGGGGTCAGCCCCAGCATTTT TRBJ1-5 TRBD1 15 NA TRBV15
CASSSTGYTEAFF TGCGCCAGCAGCAGTACAGGGTATACTGAAGCTTTCTTT TRBJ1-1 NA 13 NA TRBV5-1
CASSYPGGFEQFF TGTGCCAGCAGTTACCCCGGAGGATTTGAGCAGTTCTTC TRBJ2-1 NA 13 NA TRBV27
CASSSPGLAEYF TGTGCCAGCAGTAGCCCGGGACTAGCTGAGTACTTC TRBJ2-4 TRBD2 12 NA TRBV6-2/TRBV6-3
CASSYEQGHGYTF TGTGCCAGCAGTTACGAACAGGGTCATGGCTACACCTTC TRBJ1-2 NA 13 NA TRBV6-6
CASRAQVLFF TGTGCCAGCAGGGCGCAGGTACTGTTTTTT TRBJ1-4 NA 10 NA TRBV2
CASSLELNRATNTGELFF TGTGCCAGCAGCTTAGAACTTAACAGGGCTACGAACACCGGGGAGCTGTTTTTT TRBJ2-2 NA 18 NA TRBV7-9
CASSLRDEKLFF TGTGCCAGCAGCCTGAGGGACGAAAAACTGTTTTTT TRBJ1-4 NA 12 NA TRBV5-5
CASSTDRGLRSPLHF TGTGCCAGCAGTACAGACAGGGGGCTCCGGTCACCCCTCCACTTT TRBJ1-6 TRBD1 15 NA TRBV6-5
CAISEPQGAVNTEAFF TGTGCCATCAGTGAGCCCCAGGGGGCCGTGAACACTGAAGCTTTCTTT TRBJ1-1 TRBD1 16 NA TRBV10-3
CASSIPTGIGNTIYF TGTGCCAGTAGTATCCCGACAGGAATTGGAAACACCATATATTTT TRBJ1-3 NA 15 once TRBV19
CASSSDSWTEGYF TGTGCCAGCAGCTCAGACTCGTGGACCGAGGGGTACTTC TRBJ2-7 NA 13 NA TRBV7-9
CATALRLYNEQFF TGTGCCACCGCCCTGCGGCTCTACAATGAGCAGTTCTTC TRBJ2-1 NA 13 once TRBV27
CASSERPGGTEAFF TGTGCCAGCAGTGAAAGACCAGGGGGCACTGAAGCTTTCTTT TRBJ1-1 TRBD1 14 NA TRBV2